Each of the 28 T cell receptor beta chains below was sequenced from the same sample in a study of response to subunit inactivated influenza vaccine. MiXCR, applied by TCRdb to the RT-PCR reads, yields one record per CDR3 protein. The sample contains approximately 170,000 distinct CDR3 sequences, over 9.5% of which appear only once. The sample was also linked to a second study, of T cells expressing NK-cell markers. From that study: 5'RACE template switching built TCR beta cDNA with unique molecular identifiers.

The sequenced sample was CD8+ T cells sorted from PBMCs, obtained 12 days after vaccination. The origin of the receptors is a man aged 50 to 59 who received an inactivated influenza vaccine.

This clonotype was counted only a few times. The V gene is TRBV10-1, the J gene TRBJ2-7; TRBD1 matches 10 bases. The CDR3 length is 16 residues. Germline V gene lookup returns CDR1 WNHNN and CDR2 SYGVQD (reference sequence). V gave up 4 bases and J gave up 5 bases; unmatched junction bases: 11. CDR3: CASSGPGQGTRDEQYF. The CDR3 DNA reads TGCGCCAGCAGTGGGCCGGGACAGGGGACCCGGGACGAGCAGTACTTC.

The chain carries TRBV4-3 and TRBJ2-1, with D possibly matching TRBD1 (5 bases). Between the trimmed V and J ends, which lost 1 base and 7 bases, there was a span of 14 bases. The V gene's germline CDR1 is LGHNA and CDR2 YSLEER. This CDR3 is 15 amino acids long. CDR3 amino acids: CASSQGYRMGNEQFF. The CDR3 bases are TGCGCCAGCAGCCAAGGTTACAGGATGGGGAATGAGCAGTTCTTC.

This clonotype appeared many times. The J gene is TRBJ2-7, the V gene TRBV3-1, with 10 bases aligning to TRBD2. Germline CDR1 LGHDT, CDR2 YNNKEL (reference sequence). V trimming: 3 bases; J trimming: 0 bases; junction bases outside the gene matches: 5. The CDR3 is made up of 16 amino acids. This chain's CDR3 is CASSHPLAGVSYEQYF. The CDR3 region has the DNA TGTGCCAGCAGCCATCCCCTAGCGGGGGTCTCCTACGAGCAGTACTTC.

The chain couples TRBV27 to TRBJ2-7, with D unresolved. The CDR3 is 13 residues long. V lost 1 base to trimming and J lost 7 bases, with 11 bases between them. Per germline, CDR1 MNHEY and CDR2 SMNVEV (reference sequence). This CDR3 is CASSLWADGEQYF. Here the CDR3 DNA reads TGTGCCAGCAGTTTATGGGCAGACGGGGAGCAGTACTTC.

As DNA, the CDR3 is TGTGCCAGCAGTTTAGGGTATCCGAACAATGAGCAGTTCTTC. Translating it yields CASSLGYPNNEQFF. The genes are TRBV28 and TRBJ2-1, with no clear D. The germline V and J ends were trimmed by 2 bases and 5 bases, with 10 bases remaining between them. The length of the CDR3 is 14 residues. CDR1 MDHEN and CDR2 SYDVKM come from the germline V gene. Drawing the rest from reference TRBV28 and TRBJ2-1, the complete variable domain is DVKVTQSSRYLVKRTGEKVFLECVQDMDHENMFWYRQDPGLGLRLIYFSYDVKMKEKGDIPEGYSVSREKKERFSLILESASTNQTSMYLCASSLGYPNNEQFFGPGTRLTVL.

This clonotype occurred many times. The rearrangement uses TRBV6-1 and TRBJ1-5; 7 nucleotides align to TRBD1. Germline V gene lookup returns CDR1 MNHNS and CDR2 SASEGT. Unmatched junction bases numbered 12, after V lost 6 bases and J lost 7 bases. The CDR3 consists of 15 residues. The CDR3 here is CASRVRQGFGQPQHF. The DNA for the CDR3 is TGTGCCAGCAGGGTTAGACAGGGATTCGGGCAGCCCCAGCATTTT.

This clonotype turned up a few times. This chain joins TRBV14 and TRBJ2-7; 8 bases match TRBD2. J gave up 2 bases and V 2 bases, and 8 bases lay outside the gene matches. There are 16 residues in the CDR3. Germline lookup yields CDR1 SGHDN and CDR2 FVKESK. The CDR3 sequence: CASSQSGGPNPYEQYF. The CDR3 coding sequence is TGTGCCAGCAGCCAATCGGGGGGGCCAAACCCCTACGAGCAGTACTTC.

This clonotype was picked up a small number of times. This chain connects TRBV20-1 to TRBJ2-3, with 13 bases fitting TRBD2. V shed 6 bases and J 2 bases; nucleotides not matched to a gene: 8. The CDR3 runs to 16 residues. Germline CDR1 reads DFQATT; CDR2 reads SNEGSKA (reference sequence). CDR3 sequence (DNA): TGCAGTGCCCAACGCACTAGCGGGAGGGCCACAGATACGCAGTATTTT. It translates to CSAQRTSGRATDTQYF.

The chain links TRBV30 to TRBJ2-5, with TRBD1 as a possible D gene (6 bases). V lost 3 bases and J lost 0, with 8 bases in between. The germline V gene has CDR1 GTSNPN and CDR2 SVGIG (reference sequence). The CDR3 is 13 residues long. This chain's CDR3 is CAWRRGNQETQYF. Written as DNA, the CDR3 is TGTGCCTGGAGAAGGGGGAACCAAGAGACCCAGTACTTC. The full variable domain, its missing parts supplied by reference TRBV30 and TRBJ2-5, is SQTIHQWPATLVQPVGSPLSLECTVEGTSNPNLYWYRQAAGRGLQLLFYSVGIGQISSEVPQNLSASRPQDRQFILSSKKLLLSDSGFYLCAWRRGNQETQYFGPGTRLLVL.

J is TRBJ1-2 and V is TRBV28; D perhaps matches TRBD1 (6 bases). V gave up 6 bases and J gave up 6 bases, with 14 bases separating them. The germline CDR1 and CDR2 sequences are MDHEN and SYDVKM. The CDR3 is 13 amino acids. CDR3 sequence reads: CASRPVGGDGYTF. CDR3 sequence (DNA): TGTGCCAGCAGGCCCGTGGGGGGCGATGGCTACACCTTC.

The chain joins TRBV5-5 to TRBJ2-2; D might be TRBD1 (5 bases). The CDR3 runs to 18 residues. Germline lookup yields CDR1 SGHKS and CDR2 YYEKEE (reference sequence). Trimming shortened V by 0 bases and J by 0 bases, and 15 bases separated the two germline ends. The DNA for the CDR3 is TGTGCCAGCAGCTTGGGTGAATGGGGCAGCGCGAACACCGGGGAGCTGTTTTTT. Its translation: CASSLGEWGSANTGELFF.

This clonotype was seen more than once but under ten times. CDR3 sequence: CASSFSTLNEQFF. The CDR3 DNA follows: TGTGCCAGCAGTTTTTCGACTCTCAATGAGCAGTTCTTC. V usage is TRBV12-3 or TRBV12-4 and J usage is TRBJ2-1; D is uncertain. The CDR3 has 13 residues. V shed 3 bases and J shed 6 bases, with 9 bases lying between them.

The rearrangement links TRBV4-1 to TRBJ1-5; no clear D. The CDR3 has 15 amino acids. Germline V gene data show CDR1 as MGHRA and CDR2 as YSYEKL. Between the trimmed V and J ends, which lost 1 base and 3 bases, there was a span of 10 bases. The DNA for the CDR3 is TGCGCCAGCAGCCAAGTTAGAGGGAACAATCAGCCCCAGCATTTT. Translation: CASSQVRGNNQPQHF.

This clonotype has just a few counts. The rearrangement links TRBV7-8 to TRBJ2-1, with 9 nucleotides matching TRBD2. The J segment lost 0 bases and the V segment lost 7 bases, leaving 19 bases of the junction unmatched. This CDR3 contains 20 residues. Germline lookup yields CDR1 SGHVS and CDR2 FQNEAQ. This chain's CDR3 is CASTLQARGLAGSSYNEQFF. The DNA of the CDR3 is TGTGCCAGCACCCTACAGGCGCGGGGGCTAGCGGGGAGCTCCTACAATGAGCAGTTCTTC.

This clonotype occurred a few times. The chain couples TRBV12-3 or TRBV12-4 to TRBJ2-1; 15 bases are a match to TRBD2. After removal of 8 bases from V and 0 bases from J, the junction contained 8 bases not matched to a gene. The CDR3 sequence is 18 residues long. The CDR3 protein is CASRSGTSGGNSYNEQFF. The DNA for the CDR3 is TGTGCCAGCCGTTCCGGGACTAGCGGGGGGAACTCCTACAATGAGCAGTTCTTC.

This clonotype was counted between two and nine times. The chain couples TRBV6-1 to TRBJ2-1, with 10 bases aligning to TRBD2. V shed 6 bases and J 5 bases; nucleotides not matched to a gene: 7. Germline values: CDR1 MNHNS, CDR2 SASEGT. The CDR3 is made up of 15 amino acids. CDR3 loop: CASSQTSGSNNEQFF. The CDR3 DNA reads as TGTGCCAGCAGCCAGACTAGCGGGTCTAACAATGAGCAGTTCTTC.

This chain links TRBV6-4 with TRBJ2-3, with TRBD2 as a possible D gene (6 bases). The CDR3 contains 15 residues. Per the germline V gene, CDR1 is MRHNA and CDR2 is SNTAGT. V was trimmed by 1 base and J by 1 base, leaving 9 bases between them. The CDR3 coding sequence is TGTGCCAGCAGTGACTTCGGGGGTGGCACAGATACGCAGTATTTT. Translated: CASSDFGGGTDTQYF.

This chain links TRBV19 with TRBJ2-1; D is uncertain. V lost 11 bases, J lost 8 bases, and 7 bases lay in between. Germline V lookup: CDR1 LNHDA, CDR2 SQIVND (reference sequence). This CDR3 region has 9 residues. The CDR3 nucleotides are TGTGCCGTACTTGATGAGCAGTTCTTC. Its translation is CAVLDEQFF.

The chain is built from TRBV4-1 and TRBJ1-1, with TRBD1 matching over 7 bases. The length of the CDR3 is 14 residues. Germline V gives CDR1 MGHRA, CDR2 YSYEKL. V shed 5 bases, J shed 2 bases, and the junction held 5 bases outside the gene matches. The CDR3 here is CASSKGQTNTEAFF. The CDR3 DNA reads TGCGCCAGCAGCAAGGGACAGACTAACACTGAAGCTTTCTTT.

The chain combines TRBV7-6 with TRBJ1-2; D is undetermined. The CDR3 length is 14 residues. Germline CDR1 SGHVS, CDR2 FNYEAQ. The V gene lost 5 bases and the J gene lost 0 bases, with 10 bases spanning the gap. The CDR3 loop reads CASSPSTSNYGYTF. CDR3 DNA: TGTGCCAGCAGCCCCTCCACCTCTAACTATGGCTACACCTTC.

The chain combines TRBV30 with TRBJ2-7; TRBD1 might be the D (6 bases). Germline V gene lookup returns CDR1 GTSNPN and CDR2 SVGIG (reference sequence). Trimming took 3 bases from V and 4 from J, leaving 22 bases between them. The CDR3 extends over 16 amino acids. The CDR3: CAWSVDSPTMAYEQYF. CDR3 bases: TGTGCCTGGAGCGTGGACAGCCCTACGATGGCTTACGAGCAGTACTTC.

This clonotype was observed at least ten times. V and J are TRBV4-3 and TRBJ2-3; 12 nucleotides line up with TRBD2. V lost 0 bases, J lost 3 bases, and 4 bases stayed unmatched. This CDR3 contains 17 residues. The germline gives CDR1 LGHNA, CDR2 YSLEER. The CDR3 DNA sequence: TGCGCCAGCAGCCAAGATCTAGCGGGGGGGATGACAGATACGCAGTATTTT. Translating gives CASSQDLAGGMTDTQYF.

This chain connects TRBV5-1 to TRBJ2-5; 11 bases are a match to TRBD2. The V gene's germline CDR1 is SGHRS and CDR2 YFSETQ. J was trimmed by 4 bases and V by 0 bases; bases with no gene match: 8. The CDR3 contains 17 residues. For the CDR3, the DNA is TGCGCCAGCAGCTTGGAGTCACTAGCGGGGGCCAGAGAGACCCAGTACTTC. Its translation: CASSLESLAGARETQYF.

This clonotype was detected only a few times. V gene TRBV7-9 combines with J gene TRBJ2-7; D might be TRBD2 (6 bases). CDR3 size: 13 residues. Germline-derived CDR1 and CDR2 are SEHNR and FQNEAQ (reference sequence). Trimming pared 0 bases from V and 12 bases from J, leaving 15 bases between. The DNA of the CDR3 is TGTGCCAGCAGCTTAGCGCCGGGGGACCCTTTGTACTTC. Translated, it gives CASSLAPGDPLYF.

The chain uses TRBV28 and TRBJ2-7; 9 positions agree with TRBD1. CDR1 MDHEN and CDR2 SYDVKM come from the germline V gene. The CDR3 loop spans 13 amino acids. Losses at the gene ends were 5 bases for V and 6 bases for J; bases not matched to a gene: 5. Here the CDR3 reads CASSLTDRGEQYF. The CDR3 DNA is TGTGCCAGCAGTCTGACGGACAGGGGCGAGCAGTACTTC.

This clonotype was seen more than once but under ten times. The chain carries TRBV29-1 and TRBJ2-3; D gene ambiguous. Looked up from germline, CDR1 is SQVTM and CDR2 is ANQGSEA. The ends were cut back, 6 bases at V and 1 base at J, with 8 bases in the middle. This CDR3 spans 12 amino acids. The CDR3 coding sequence is TGCAGCGTGCTAGAGCGCACAGATACGCAGTATTTT. Amino acid sequence: CSVLERTDTQYF.

This clonotype was counted a few times. The chain combines TRBV6-2 or TRBV6-3 with TRBJ2-5; 12 bases fit TRBD2. CDR1 and CDR2 (germline): MNHEY, SVGEGT. This CDR3 region has 18 residues. With V trimmed by 0 bases and J by 3 bases, 8 bases remained unmatched. The CDR3 nucleotides read TGTGCCAGCAGTTACTCGTGGACTAGCGGGAAAGATAAAGAGACCCAGTACTTC. This codes for CASSYSWTSGKDKETQYF.

CDR3 in amino acids: CASSQEFGSVNEKLFF. The CDR3 DNA reads TGCGCCAGCAGCCAAGAGTTTGGCAGTGTTAATGAAAAACTGTTTTTT. V and J are TRBV4-3 and TRBJ1-4; D unclear. The CDR3 loop spans 16 amino acids. The germline V gene encodes CDR1 LGHNA and CDR2 YSLEER. Trimming removed 0 bases at V and 4 bases at J, with 12 bases between.